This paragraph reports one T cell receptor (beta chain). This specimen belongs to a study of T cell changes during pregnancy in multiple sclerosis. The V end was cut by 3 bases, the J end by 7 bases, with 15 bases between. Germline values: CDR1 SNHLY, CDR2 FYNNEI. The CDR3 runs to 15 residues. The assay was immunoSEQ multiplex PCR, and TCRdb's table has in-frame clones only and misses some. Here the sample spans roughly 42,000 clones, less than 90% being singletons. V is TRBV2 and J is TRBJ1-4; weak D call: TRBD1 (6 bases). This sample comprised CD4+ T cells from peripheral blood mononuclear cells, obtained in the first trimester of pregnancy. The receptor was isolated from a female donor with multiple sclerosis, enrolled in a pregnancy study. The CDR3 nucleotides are TGTGCCAGCAGTGACCCCTTGGGGGCCTCTGAAAAACTGTTTTTT. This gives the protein CASSDPLGASEKLFF.